The 20 T cell receptor beta chains below were found in one sample sequenced in a study of T-cell reconstitution after alpha-beta-depleted transplantation in children (dated by TCRdb to 2016 to 2018). Library generation was performed with PCR. Sequencing relied on an Illumina HiSeq 2500. TCR libraries were prepared with molecular barcoding, using unique molecular identifiers to normalize TCRbeta repertoire quantification. The raw public reads went through TCRdb reprocessing: fastp at Q25, MiXCR clone calling, in-frame beta chains kept. Entries are consolidated by CDR3 protein sequence, retaining the most common genes and DNA. This sample holds about 500,000 distinct CDR3 sequences; around a third were observed only once. The ten largest clones represent about 2.3% of the sample. Sample: PBMCs from the stem cell graft donor, taken from the stem cell graft. The receptors stem from a human donor who donated a stem cell graft to a child with aplastic anemia.

This chain connects TRBV6-1 to TRBJ1-5, with D perhaps matching TRBD1 (5 bases). Trimming removed 10 bases from V and 4 bases from J, with 17 bases in between. The germline CDR1 and CDR2 sequences are MNHNS and SASEGT. The CDR3 is 14 residues long. CDR3 loop: CATKTGTANQPQHF. The CDR3 region has the DNA TGTGCCACTAAAACCGGGACGGCTAATCAGCCCCAGCATTTT.

This clonotype was counted between two and nine times. The CDR3, as DNA: TGCGCCAGCAGCTTGGATGGGGTTTACACTGAAGCTTTCTTT. It translates to CASSLDGVYTEAFF. The gene calls are TRBV5-1 and TRBJ1-1; D is ambiguous. Trimming cost V 0 bases and J 3 bases, with 9 bases left between them. CDR3 length: 14 amino acids. CDR1 and CDR2 (germline): SGHRS, YFSETQ.

This chain connects TRBV12-3 or TRBV12-4 to TRBJ1-4; 7 bases map to TRBD1. The CDR3 is made up of 16 amino acids. Germline trimming cut 5 bases from V and 7 bases from J; bases unmatched to any gene: 13. The CDR3 loop reads CASSRGLTGMSEKLFF. CDR3 nucleotide sequence: TGTGCCAGCAGTCGGGGACTGACAGGGATGAGTGAAAAACTGTTTTTT.

This clonotype occurred a few times. The chain uses TRBV5-1 and TRBJ2-1; D may be TRBD2 (6 bases). The germline V and J ends were trimmed by 4 bases and 0 bases, with 11 bases remaining between them. The germline CDR1 and CDR2 sequences are SGHRS and YFSETQ. This CDR3 comprises 15 residues. CDR3 coding DNA: TGCGCCAGCAGCCCCGGGAGCGTCTCCTACAATGAGCAGTTCTTC. It is translated as CASSPGSVSYNEQFF. The full variable domain, its missing parts supplied by reference TRBV5-1 and TRBJ2-1, is KAGVTQTPRYLIKTRGQQVTLSCSPISGHRSVSWYQQTPGQGLQFLFEYFSETQRNKGNFPGRFSGRQFSNSRSEMNVSTLELGDSALYLCASSPGSVSYNEQFFGPGTRLTVL.

This sequence joins TRBV4-2 and TRBJ1-1; 7 bases map to TRBD1. Germline V gives CDR1 LGHNA, CDR2 YNFKEQ. This CDR3 is built from 16 residues. J lost 1 base, V lost 0 bases, and 5 bases had no gene match. CDR3 in amino acids: CASSQDLSGGNTEAFF. The CDR3 nucleotides are TGTGCCAGCAGCCAAGATTTGTCAGGGGGGAACACTGAAGCTTTCTTT.

The table lists this clonotype with a few counts. CDR3 nucleotides: TGCAGTTGGAATGTCGGCCGCGATGAGCAGTTCTTC. Amino acid sequence: CSWNVGRDEQFF. The chain employs TRBV20-1 and TRBJ2-1, with D hard to call. The CDR3 covers 12 residues. The V gene's germline CDR1 is DFQATT and CDR2 SNEGSKA (reference sequence). Trimming removed 8 bases at V and 8 bases at J, with 16 bases between.

V usage is TRBV12-3 or TRBV12-4 and J usage is TRBJ1-5; TRBD1 agrees at 10 bases. The CDR3 contains 15 residues. With V trimmed by 0 bases and J by 5 bases, 1 base remained unmatched. Here the CDR3 reads CASSLAGTGDQPQHF. The CDR3 nucleotides are TGTGCCAGCAGTTTAGCGGGGACAGGGGATCAGCCCCAGCATTTT.

V is TRBV5-4 and J is TRBJ1-2; 8 bases map to TRBD1. The CDR3 sequence is 17 residues long. Germline V gene lookup returns CDR1 SGHNT and CDR2 YYREEE (reference sequence). V trimming: 2 bases; J trimming: 6 bases; junction bases outside the gene matches: 15. CDR3 coding DNA: TGTGCCAGCAGCTTCCACCGACAGGGGTTCGTTATTGATGGCTACACCTTC. This codes for CASSFHRQGFVIDGYTF.

This clonotype turned up a few times. The rearrangement links TRBV20-1 to TRBJ2-3, with TRBD2 identical over 9 bases. From germline, CDR1 is DFQATT and CDR2 SNEGSKA (reference sequence). The V and J ends lost 4 bases and 2 bases, in that order; junction bases with no gene match: 19. The CDR3 spans 19 residues. The CDR3 region has the DNA TGCAGTGCTACGACCCGAGGTTGGCTAGCGGGACGCCTCACAGATACGCAGTATTTT. This gives the protein CSATTRGWLAGRLTDTQYF.

This clonotype was seen at least ten times. The V gene is TRBV6-1, the J gene TRBJ1-5, with 8 bases identical to TRBD1. CDR3 length: 15 residues. CDR1 MNHNS and CDR2 SASEGT come from the germline V gene. Losses at the gene ends were 6 bases for V and 3 bases for J; bases not matched to a gene: 7. CDR3 region: CASRETGAPNQPQHF. CDR3 bases: TGTGCCAGCAGGGAGACAGGGGCGCCCAATCAGCCCCAGCATTTT.

This clonotype has only a few counts. V gene TRBV29-1 combines with J gene TRBJ2-1, with 11 positions matching TRBD2. Germline V gene sequence: CDR1 SQVTM, CDR2 ANQGSEA. J lost 7 bases, V lost 6 bases, and 14 bases had no gene match. The CDR3 contains 16 residues. The CDR3 DNA is TGCAGCGTGACCCATAACCTAGCGGGAGGAGTGAATGAGCAGTTCTTC. It specifies CSVTHNLAGGVNEQFF.

This clonotype showed up just a few times. The chain carries TRBV7-2 and TRBJ2-1, with TRBD2 matching 7 bases. The J segment lost 3 bases and the V segment lost 5 bases, leaving 4 bases of the junction unmatched. The CDR3 runs 14 residues. Germline V gene data show CDR1 as SGHTA and CDR2 as FQGNSA. CDR3 bases: TGTGCCAGCAGCCCCCGGGGGGACTACAATGAGCAGTTCTTC. It is translated as CASSPRGDYNEQFF.

The table lists this clonotype with many counts. The junction departs from germline at one end; a sequencing error may be responsible. This chain uses TRBV5-1 with TRBJ2-3, with unresolved D. Germline V gene data show CDR1 as SGHRS and CDR2 as YFSETQ. The CDR3 length is 11 residues. This CDR3 reads CASSFADTQYF. DNA for the CDR3: TGTGCCAGCAGCTTTGCAGATACGCAGTATTTT.

As for this clonotype: A much larger clone lies one base from this, so it may be a read error. This chain uses TRBV11-2 with TRBJ2-3; D not certain. V lost 1 base, J lost 2 bases, and 4 bases lay in between. The CDR3 has 13 amino acids. From germline, CDR1 is SGHAT and CDR2 FQNNGV. CDR3 coding DNA: TGTGCCAGCAGCTTAGGGATCACAGATACGCAGTATTTT. This codes for CASSLGITDTQYF. Full variable domain (outside the CDR3, taken from reference TRBV11-2 and TRBJ2-3): EAGVAQSPRYKIIEKRQSVAFWCNPISGHATLYWYQQILGQGPKLLIQFQNNGVVDDSQLPKDRFSAERLKGVDSTLKIQPAKLEDSAVYLCASSLGITDTQYFGPGTRLTVL.

The table lists this clonotype with a few counts. The genes are TRBV7-9 and TRBJ2-5; D call uncertain. Between the trimmed V and J ends, which lost 3 bases and 0 bases, there was a span of 8 bases. CDR1 and CDR2 (germline): SEHNR, FQNEAQ (reference sequence). This CDR3 has 14 residues. CDR3 amino acids: CASSLVSNQETQYF. The CDR3, as DNA: TGTGCCAGCAGCTTGGTCAGCAACCAAGAGACCCAGTACTTC. Full variable domain (outside the CDR3, taken from reference TRBV7-9 and TRBJ2-5): DTGVSQNPRHKITKRGQNVTFRCDPISEHNRLYWYRQTLGQGPEFLTYFQNEAQLEKSRLLSDRFSAERPKGSFSTLEIQRTEQGDSAMYLCASSLVSNQETQYFGPGTRLLVL.

This clonotype was seen a handful of times. The chain employs TRBV7-2 and TRBJ2-1; 15 bases are a match to TRBD2. Looked up from germline, CDR1 is SGHTA and CDR2 is FQGNSA. There are 16 residues in the CDR3. Trimming at V came to 5 bases and at J to 12 bases, leaving 11 bases not matched to a gene. Here the CDR3 reads CASSPAGTSGGIRQFF. The CDR3 nucleotides read TGTGCCAGCAGCCCAGCCGGGACTAGCGGGGGGATTAGGCAGTTCTTC.

The chain recombines TRBV12-3 or TRBV12-4 with TRBJ2-3; D gene unclear. V was clipped by 3 bases and J by 2 bases, with 12 bases between them. The CDR3 consists of 15 residues. CDR3 loop: CASSFFGQVTDTQYF. The CDR3, as DNA: TGTGCCAGCAGTTTCTTTGGGCAGGTCACAGATACGCAGTATTTT.

The V and J genes are TRBV11-1 and TRBJ1-1; 7 positions match TRBD1. J lost 1 base, V lost 2 bases, and 13 bases had no gene match. This CDR3 comprises 18 residues. The germline CDR1 and CDR2 sequences are SGHAT and FQDESV (reference sequence). CDR3 in amino acids: CASSLSNLRGRGNTEAFF. Written as DNA, the CDR3 is TGTGCCAGCAGCTTATCTAATTTGAGGGGGCGAGGGAACACTGAAGCTTTCTTT.

The chain is built from TRBV20-1 and TRBJ1-1, with TRBD1 as a possible D gene (5 bases). Looked up from germline, CDR1 is DFQATT and CDR2 is SNEGSKA (reference sequence). V was trimmed by 6 bases and J by 3 bases, leaving 14 bases between them. CDR3 size: 13 residues. CDR3 nucleotide sequence: TGCAGTGCGGGGCGGAAGGTTGACACTGAAGCTTTCTTT. It translates to CSAGRKVDTEAFF.

The chain couples TRBV4-2 to TRBJ2-1; a weak D match, TRBD2 (5 bases). The CDR3 is 13 amino acids. Germline V lookup: CDR1 LGHNA, CDR2 YNFKEQ. The V end lost 3 bases, the J end lost 6 bases, and 9 bases lay between the germline ends. Here the CDR3 reads CASSHMRANEQFF. DNA of the CDR3: TGTGCCAGCAGCCATATGCGGGCCAATGAGCAGTTCTTC.